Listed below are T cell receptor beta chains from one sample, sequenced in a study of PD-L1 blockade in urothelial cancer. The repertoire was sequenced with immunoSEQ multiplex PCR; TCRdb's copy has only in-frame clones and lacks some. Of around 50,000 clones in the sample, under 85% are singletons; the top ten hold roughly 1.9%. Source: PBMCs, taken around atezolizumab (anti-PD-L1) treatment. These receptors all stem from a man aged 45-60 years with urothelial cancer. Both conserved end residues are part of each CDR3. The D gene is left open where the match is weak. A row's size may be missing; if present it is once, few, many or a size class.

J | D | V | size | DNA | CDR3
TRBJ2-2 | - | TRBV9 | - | TGTGCCAGTGCCCGGGGCAGGGGCTCCGGGGAGCTGTTTTTT | CASARGRGSGELFF
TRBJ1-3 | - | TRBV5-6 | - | TGTGCCAGCAGCACCTACGATGGAAACACCATATATTTT | CASSTYDGNTIYF
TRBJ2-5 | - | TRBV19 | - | TGTGCCACCCGGTTGGGGGGGACCCAGTACTTC | CATRLGGTQYF
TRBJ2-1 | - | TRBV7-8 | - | TGTGCCAGCAGCTTAGGAGGGCTAGGATTGTCCAATGAGCAGTTCTTC | CASSLGGLGLSNEQFF
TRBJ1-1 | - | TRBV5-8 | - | TGTGCCAGCAGCTTGTATCCCTCAGGGACTGAAGCTTTCTTT | CASSLYPSGTEAFF
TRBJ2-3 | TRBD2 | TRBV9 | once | TGTGCCAGCAGCGTCAACGGGGAGGGTCGTACAGATACGCAGTATTTT | CASSVNGEGRTDTQYF
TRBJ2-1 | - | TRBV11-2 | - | TGTGCCAGCAGCACGGACAGGAGGGATGAGCAGTTCTTC | CASSTDRRDEQFF
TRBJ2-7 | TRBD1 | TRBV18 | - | TGTGCCAGCTCACCACAGGGTGTAGGACAGGGGGCTGGCGAGCAGTACTTC | CASSPQGVGQGAGEQYF
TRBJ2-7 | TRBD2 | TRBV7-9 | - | TGTGCCAGCAGCCCCCGCCGGACTAGCGGGGGCCCCTACGAGCAGTACTTC | CASSPRRTSGGPYEQYF
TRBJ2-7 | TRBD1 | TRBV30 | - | TGTGCCTGGAAGGGGACAGGGGTCGAGCAGTACTTC | CAWKGTGVEQYF
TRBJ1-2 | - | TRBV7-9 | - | TGTGCCAGCAGCTCCGAACCGCCCCTAGCGGGCTATGGCTACACCTTC | CASSSEPPLAGYGYTF